This T cell receptor (beta chain) was sequenced in a study of T cells in tuberculosis. Study at large: In South Africa, adults with active tuberculosis were compared with IGRA-negative and latently infected IGRA-positive adolescents.

Findings and limits, study-wide: Active tuberculosis TCR-alpha repertoires lay closer to GMM-specific TCRs than IGRA-negative controls, suggesting clonal expansion. Classification accuracy was about 90% (AUROC roughly 0.88) with the GMM-specific repertoire.

Using immunoSEQ multiplex PCR, the repertoire was profiled, and TCRdb retains in-frame clones only, with some absent. The sample holds tens of thousands of clones, approximately 90% seen once. CDR3 length: 15 residues. Germline V gene sequence: CDR1 MNHEY, CDR2 SVGAGI. V dropped 1 base and J dropped 4; count of bases not matched to a gene: 4. As to this clone: Its specificity is unknown.

Sample time point: new active TB diagnosis, blood taken before or within 7 days of starting treatment. Patients were newly diagnosed, HIV-seronegative, and aged 18 or older. The material sequenced was PBMCs, taken at tuberculosis diagnosis. The genes are TRBV6-5 and TRBJ2-3; 8 bases fit TRBD2. The TCR sequence derives from an adult with tuberculosis. The CDR3 coding sequence is TGTGCCAGCAGTTACTTCGGGGGGGCCCCAGATACGCAGTATTTT. It specifies CASSYFGGAPDTQYF.